These T cell receptor beta chains were read from a single sample in a study of blood T cell repertoires in COVID-19. Only in-frame clones appear in the TCRdb table, and some are missing; sequencing was by immunoSEQ multiplex PCR. The table shows 60,000 to 70,000 clones, with roughly three quarters occurring only once. Material for sequencing was peripheral blood. These receptors came from an elderly woman with acute or convalescent COVID-19. Each CDR3 is given with its conserved first and last residue. A D gene is named only where the DNA matches it firmly. The size entry is marked missing in some rows and otherwise reads once, few, many or a size class.

clone_size cdr3_length j_call d_call v_call cdr3_nt cdr3_aa
few 14 TRBJ2-5 NA TRBV4-3 TGCGCCAGCAGCCCTGGGACAATGGGGAAGACCCAGTACTTC CASSPGTMGKTQYF
NA 15 TRBJ1-5 TRBD1 TRBV10-2 TGCGCCAGCACCGGACAGGGGGAGGTCGGTCAGCCCCAGCATTTT CASTGQGEVGQPQHF
few 15 TRBJ2-1 NA TRBV7-3 TGTGCCAGCAGCGAAAGTAGCGGCTCCTACAATGAGCAGTTCTTC CASSESSGSYNEQFF
NA 13 TRBJ1-4 NA TRBV7-7 TGTGCTAGCAGCCCCGACATGGGCGAAAAACTGTTTTTT CASSPDMGEKLFF
NA 17 TRBJ2-1 NA TRBV15 TGTGCCACCAGCAGGCGCCACCCAGGGGACCCAGACAATGAGCAGTTCTTC CATSRRHPGDPDNEQFF
NA 15 TRBJ2-1 NA TRBV2 TGTGCCAGCAGTGAAGAGGCTACGGGGTACAATGAGCAGTTCTTC CASSEEATGYNEQFF
NA 14 TRBJ2-5 NA TRBV13 TGTGCCAGCAGCCTCTCGCGGGACGCGGAGACCCAGTACTTC CASSLSRDAETQYF
NA 14 TRBJ2-1 NA TRBV6-4 TGTGCCAGCAGTGACTCCGGAGCCAACAATGAGCAGTTCTTC CASSDSGANNEQFF
NA 15 TRBJ2-5 NA TRBV3-1/TRBV3-2 TGTGCCAGCAGCCAAAGTCCCCATCAGACAGCGACCCAGTACTTC CASSQSPHQTATQYF
NA 14 TRBJ2-6 NA TRBV7-9 TGTGCCAGCAGCGGGACACCCGGGGCCAACGTCCTGACTTTC CASSGTPGANVLTF
NA 14 TRBJ2-7 NA TRBV6-5 TGTGCCAGCAGTTATCAAATGGGCACCTACGAGCAGTACTTC CASSYQMGTYEQYF
NA 14 TRBJ2-7 NA TRBV10-3 TGTGCCATCAATAACGGACAGCAGCTCTACGAGCAGTACTTC CAINNGQQLYEQYF
NA 14 TRBJ2-7 TRBD1 TRBV5-1 TGCGCCAGCAGCTGGACAGGGTACTCCTACGAGCAGTACTTC CASSWTGYSYEQYF
NA 15 TRBJ1-1 TRBD1 TRBV9 TGTGCCAGCAGCGTAGTGGGACAGGGGAACACTGAAGCTTTCTTT CASSVVGQGNTEAFF
once 14 TRBJ2-3 NA TRBV27 TGTGCCAGCAGTTCCAATTGGGGGGGCGATACGCAGTATTTT CASSSNWGGDTQYF
NA 13 TRBJ1-5 NA TRBV19 TGTGCCAGACCTAAGGGGTTTTCCGTCCGGGCGTATTTT CARPKGFSVRAYF
NA 14 TRBJ1-1 NA TRBV28 TGTGCCAGCAGTCGTACGGACAGAAACACTGAAGCTTTCTTT CASSRTDRNTEAFF
few 14 TRBJ2-7 NA TRBV7-9 TGTGCCAGCAGCTCAACACGCGAGGTAGACGAGCAGTACTTC CASSSTREVDEQYF
few 15 TRBJ2-7 TRBD2 TRBV5-4 TGTGCCAGCACCCCCGCCCGGACGGGAGGTGGGGAGCAGTACTTC CASTPARTGGGEQYF
NA 13 TRBJ1-2 NA TRBV18 TGTGCCAGCTCACCAATCGGACTGGATGGCTACACCTTC CASSPIGLDGYTF
NA 13 TRBJ2-7 NA TRBV6-5 TGTGCCAGCAGGGGGGGTTGGGGATACGAGCAGTACTTC CASRGGWGYEQYF
NA 14 TRBJ1-5 TRBD1 TRBV4-2 TGTGCCAGCAGCCCGAGAGACAGGGCGCAGCCCCAGCATTTT CASSPRDRAQPQHF
NA 14 TRBJ1-6 TRBD1 TRBV27 TGTGCCAGCAGTCCCGGGACAGGGTCTTCACCCCTCCACTTT CASSPGTGSSPLHF
NA 15 TRBJ1-1 NA TRBV18 TGTGCCAGCTCACCCAGACCGCGACAGAACACTGAAGCTTTCTTT CASSPRPRQNTEAFF
NA 13 TRBJ1-2 NA TRBV28 TGTGCCAGCAGGGACATGGACGACTATGGCTACACCTTC CASRDMDDYGYTF
NA 15 TRBJ2-1 NA TRBV5-1 TGCGCCAGCAGCTTGGGGAGCGGAGCGTACAATGAGCAGTTCTTC CASSLGSGAYNEQFF
once 18 TRBJ2-5 TRBD2 TRBV18 TGTGCCAGCTCACCGCAACAGGGACTAGCGGGAGTTGCAGAGACCCAGTACTTC CASSPQQGLAGVAETQYF
NA 14 TRBJ1-2 TRBD1 TRBV28 TGTGCCAGCAGTCTGAGCAGGGGGTCCTATGGCTACACCTTC CASSLSRGSYGYTF
NA 13 TRBJ1-1 TRBD1 TRBV6-5 TGTGCCAGTAAGGGACAGGGGAACACTGAAGCTTTCTTT CASKGQGNTEAFF
NA 16 TRBJ2-4 NA TRBV20-1 TGCAGTGCTAGTATCCCTAGGGGCAGATCCAAAAACATTCAGTACTTC CSASIPRGRSKNIQYF
NA 16 TRBJ2-1 NA TRBV5-4 TGTGCCAGCAGCTTTCACCGGGGGAGCTCCTACAATGAGCAGTTCTTC CASSFHRGSSYNEQFF
NA 14 TRBJ2-3 NA TRBV7-9 TGTGCCAGCAGCTTAAGTCGGTCTGCCGATACGCAGTATTTT CASSLSRSADTQYF
NA 14 TRBJ2-2 TRBD1 TRBV6-2/TRBV6-3 TGTGCCAGCAGTTCGGGACAGTCCTCCGGGGAGCTGTTTTTT CASSSGQSSGELFF
many 14 TRBJ1-1 NA TRBV18 TGTGCCAGCTCACCGAAGGGGATGGGGACTGAAGCTTTCTTT CASSPKGMGTEAFF
NA 17 TRBJ2-5 TRBD1 TRBV6-2/TRBV6-3 TGTGCCAGCAGTTACCCCCGGGACAGGGGGCTACAAGAGACCCAGTACTTC CASSYPRDRGLQETQYF
NA 13 TRBJ2-1 TRBD2 TRBV5-6 TGTGCCAGCAGCATAGCGGGAGCCGATGAGCAGTTCTTC CASSIAGADEQFF
NA 12 TRBJ2-1 TRBD2 TRBV20-1 TGCAGTGCTAGTACGACTAGCGGGAATCAGTTCTTC CSASTTSGNQFF
NA 14 TRBJ1-4 NA TRBV28 TGTGCCAGCAGTTTGAGGGGGGGTAATGAAAAACTGTTTTTT CASSLRGGNEKLFF
once 15 TRBJ1-3 TRBD1 TRBV10-3 TGTGCCATCAGTCCCGGGACAGGGTATGGAAACACCATATATTTT CAISPGTGYGNTIYF
NA 16 TRBJ2-7 TRBD2 TRBV20-1 TGCAGTGCTAGTCGCCCCCTCAGCGGGACCTCCTACGAGCAGTACTTC CSASRPLSGTSYEQYF
NA 11 TRBJ1-1 TRBD1 TRBV20-1 TGCAGTGCTAGGTCTCAGGGGGGAGCTTTCTTT CSARSQGGAFF
NA 13 TRBJ1-2 NA TRBV3-1/TRBV3-2 TGTGCCAGCAGCCACCGTTGGGAGGATGGCTACACCTTC CASSHRWEDGYTF
few 15 TRBJ1-6 TRBD1 TRBV3-1/TRBV3-2 TGTGCCAGCAGCCAAGAGGGACAGGGGTTTTCCCCCCTCCACTTT CASSQEGQGFSPLHF
NA 15 TRBJ1-1 NA TRBV7-2 TGTGCCAGCAGCTTCCAGGGCAGGGGCCAGGGTGAAGCTTTCTTT CASSFQGRGQGEAFF
NA 14 TRBJ1-1 NA TRBV6-1 TGTGCCAGCAGTGAGCGCAGGGTTGGCACTGAAGCTTTCTTT CASSERRVGTEAFF
NA 18 TRBJ2-5 TRBD1 TRBV19 TGTGCCAGTAGCCGAGAAAGGCCTGGGACAGGGGGCTTGAAGACCCAGTACTTC CASSRERPGTGGLKTQYF